The sequence of this TCR beta chain was determined in a study of Ad26.COV2.S vaccination and SARS-CoV-2 variants. Germline V CDR1 and CDR2: SEHNR, FQNEAQ (reference sequence). The CDR3 loop spans 15 amino acids. J was trimmed by 7 bases and V by 1 base; bases with no gene match: 4. About this clone: The antigen remains unidentified.

Study conclusions and caveats: Vaccinees reportedly had broad spike-specific CD8+ and CD4+ T cell responses. The placebo group had lower spike-specific TCR breadth than the vaccine recipients did.

The repertoire was sequenced with immunoSEQ multiplex PCR; TCRdb's copy has only in-frame clones and lacks some. The data contain about 39,000 clones, about 80% of them seen just once; the ten biggest clones take up roughly 50%. Sequenced material: peripheral blood, taken after recovery from COVID-19. The J gene is TRBJ1-6, the V gene TRBV7-9; TRBD1 aligns across 7 bases. The sequence derives from a human donor who had recovered from COVID-19. The CDR3, as DNA: TGTGCCAGCAGCTTAGTGGAACAGGGGAATTCACCCCTCCACTTT. Residues: CASSLVEQGNSPLHF.